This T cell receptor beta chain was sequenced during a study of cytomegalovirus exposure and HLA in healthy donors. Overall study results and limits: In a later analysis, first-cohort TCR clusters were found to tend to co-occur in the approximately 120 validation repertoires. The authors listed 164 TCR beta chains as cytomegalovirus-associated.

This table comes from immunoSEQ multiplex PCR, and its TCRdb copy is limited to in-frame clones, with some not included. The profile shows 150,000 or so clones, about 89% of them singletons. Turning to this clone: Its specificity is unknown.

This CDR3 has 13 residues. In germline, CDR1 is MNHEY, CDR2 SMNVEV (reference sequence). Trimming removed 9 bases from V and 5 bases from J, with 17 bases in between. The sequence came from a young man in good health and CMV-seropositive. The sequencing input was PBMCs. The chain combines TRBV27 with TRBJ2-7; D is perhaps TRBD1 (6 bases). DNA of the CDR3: TGTGCCAGTACCCCACAGGGTAGCGACGAGCAGTACTTC. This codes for CASTPQGSDEQYF.